The 2 T cell receptor beta chains given below trace back to one sample, sequenced in a study of regulatory T cells in long-lasting Graves disease. According to the study, TCR beta libraries were built with iRepertoire HTBI primers and CDR3-region Arm-PCR. Each CDR3 protein gets one entry after TCRdb re-called the multiplex PCR reads with MiXCR. The data hold roughly 500,000 distinct CDR3 sequences, with about 13% observed a single time. Time point: newly diagnosed GD, antithyroid drugs for less than 3 months. The TCR library used RNA extracted from PBMCs. The sample also formed part of further work on T cells in Graves' hyperthyroidism and ophthalmopathy.

This specimen was peripheral blood mononuclear cells (PBMCs), taken at new diagnosis, from a patient treated with antithyroid drugs. The source is a man aged 25-40 years with Graves disease.

The sample holds a few counts of this clonotype. J is TRBJ2-2 and V is TRBV3-1, with 7 bases matching TRBD1. This CDR3 is 15 amino acids long. J lost 4 bases, V lost 4 bases, and 6 bases had no gene match. Germline V gives CDR1 LGHDT, CDR2 YNNKEL (reference sequence). The CDR3 region has the DNA TGTGCCAGCAGCCCCGGGACAGCCAGCACCGGGGAGCTGTTTTTT. Translation: CASSPGTASTGELFF.

The sample holds many counts of this clonotype. The chain combines TRBV12-3 or TRBV12-4 with TRBJ1-2, with 8 positions matching TRBD1. The CDR3 length is 12 residues. J gave up 8 bases and V 3 bases, and 2 bases lay outside the gene matches. CDR3 region: CASSFGQGGYTF. Here the CDR3 DNA reads TGTGCCAGCAGTTTCGGACAGGGCGGCTACACCTTC.